These T cell receptor beta chains were read from a single sample in a study of metastatic and nonmetastatic thyroid tumors. TCRdb re-clonotyped the PCR reads through MiXCR. The sample lists under 35,000 clones, about a sixth occurring once. Sequencing was done on a sample of blood. The origin of the receptors is a female donor with papillary thyroid cancer or a benign thyroid nodule (not recorded which). Some clones in this sample may be carry-over from other donors' samples. The CDR3 runs from the conserved cysteine through the conserved F or W. D genes are given only for firm matches. Size values are once, few and many counts, or a class for expanded clones, and some rows have none.

J,D,V,size,DNA,CDR3
TRBJ1-2,.,TRBV3-1,many,TGTGCCAGCAGCCAAGCAGGGTCCGGCTACACCTTC,CASSQAGSGYTF
TRBJ2-1,TRBD2,TRBV5-5,many,TGTGCCAGCAGCCCCGGCGCTAGCGGGTATGAGCAGTTCTTC,CASSPGASGYEQFF
TRBJ2-5,.,TRBV11-3,many,TGTGCCAGCAGCTTAGGGCGGGGAGAGACCCAGTACTTC,CASSLGRGETQYF
TRBJ2-5,TRBD1,TRBV28,many,TGTGCCGGCACCCCCGGGACAGGGACAGAGACCCAGTACTTC,CAGTPGTGTETQYF
TRBJ2-2,TRBD1,TRBV7-3,.,TGTACCAGCAGCCCCTCTGGGACAGCCGGGGAGCTGTTTTTT,CTSSPSGTAGELFF
TRBJ1-6,.,TRBV12-3/TRBV12-4,many,TGTGCCAGCACCACCCGGGCCTGGGGAAATTCACCCCTCCACTTT,CASTTRAWGNSPLHF
TRBJ2-7,.,TRBV30,.,TGTGCCTGGAGTCAGACTTGGCTGGGGGATTACGAGCAGTACTTC,CAWSQTWLGDYEQYF
TRBJ2-1,TRBD2,TRBV7-3,once,TGTGCCAGCAGCTTAACCGGGACTAGCGATGAGCAGTTCTTC,CASSLTGTSDEQFF
TRBJ2-7,.,TRBV30,many,TGTGCCTGGATGTCCCCTCCTTCTTACGAGCAGTACTTC,CAWMSPPSYEQYF
TRBJ1-2,.,TRBV4-3,many,TGCGCCAGCAGCCAAGATCGGCCGGCATTATGGGGCTACACCTTC,CASSQDRPALWGYTF